These T cell receptor beta chains were read from a single sample in a study of Graves' ophthalmopathy and Graves' hyperthyroidism. TCRdb re-analysed the multiplex PCR reads in MiXCR, keeping a single row per CDR3 protein. The repertoire holds 650,000 to 900,000 distinct CDR3 sequences, 40% seen once, with 44% in the top ten. Sequenced sample: peripheral blood. These receptors originate from an adult man with Graves' ophthalmopathy. Both conserved end residues are part of each CDR3. The D gene is left open where the match is weak. A clone size is listed for some rows: how often the clone was seen (once, few, many), or a class if it is expanded.

J gene	V gene	D gene	clone size	CDR3 DNA	CDR3 protein
TRBJ1-2	TRBV29-1	TRBD1	many	TGCAGCGTTAGGGGGCTAAACTATGGCTACACCTTC	CSVRGLNYGYTF
TRBJ1-1	TRBV5-5	TRBD1	-	TGCGCCAGCAGCTGGGGGGGTGACAGGGTCACTGAAGCTTTCTTT	CASSWGGDRVTEAFF
TRBJ1-1	TRBV7-2	-	once	TGTGCCAGCTCACCCGAAAAGTTCACTGAAGCTTTCTTT	CASSPEKFTEAFF
TRBJ1-1	TRBV20-1	-	-	TGCACTGCTAGAGATACCTTTAACACTGAAGCTTTCTTT	CTARDTFNTEAFF
TRBJ1-1	TRBV7-3	-	once	TGTGCCAGCAGCTTAGGCCAGGTATACACTGAAGCTTTCTTT	CASSLGQVYTEAFF
TRBJ1-2	TRBV29-1	-	few	TGCAGCGCCGACGGGGGGACGAGCTACACCTTC	CSADGGTSYTF
TRBJ1-2	TRBV9	-	-	TGTGCCAGCAGCGAAGGGGCGGGGGCTAACTATGGCTACACCTTC	CASSEGAGANYGYTF
TRBJ1-1	TRBV5-6	-	-	TGTGCCAGCAGCGAAAGGGTTGACCGGAACACTGAAGCTTTCTTT	CASSERVDRNTEAFF
TRBJ2-5	TRBV7-3	-	-	TGTGCCAGCAGCGTATTGGGGTCAGGAGGGCCACAAGAGACCCAGTACTTC	CASSVLGSGGPQETQYF
TRBJ2-1	TRBV7-9	-	-	TGTGCCAGCAGCCCAACAGAATTCTACAATGAGCAGTTCTTC	CASSPTEFYNEQFF